This T cell receptor beta chain comes out of a study of T cell responses to AZD1222 COVID-19 vaccine. Study overall: Second doses at about 4 or about 12 weeks were pooled.

The protocol was immunoSEQ multiplex PCR, while the TCRdb copy is restricted to in-frame clones and leaves out a portion. The sample lists 150,000 or so clones; about nine tenths were seen once. General observations from the study: The donor group comprised mostly white British people and more females; the analysis possibly underestimated clonal diversity. CD4 TCRs covered the whole spike, strongest at regions 160-218 and 743-854. Repertoire sampling occurred only after the peak T cell response.

The germline gives CDR1 SGHRS, CDR2 YFSETQ. This CDR3 has 15 amino acids. The V gene end was trimmed by 5 bases and the J gene end by 5 bases; junction bases not matched to a gene: 9. Concerning this clone itself: No antigen is known for it.

The sequence was collected from an adult in good health. This chain links TRBV5-1 with TRBJ2-2; 7 bases are a match to TRBD2. The specimen comprised peripheral blood, sampled on day 0 of AZD1222 vaccination. For the CDR3, the DNA is TGCGCCAGCAGTCCAGCGGGGCCCCCGACCGGGGAGCTGTTTTTT. Its translation: CASSPAGPPTGELFF.